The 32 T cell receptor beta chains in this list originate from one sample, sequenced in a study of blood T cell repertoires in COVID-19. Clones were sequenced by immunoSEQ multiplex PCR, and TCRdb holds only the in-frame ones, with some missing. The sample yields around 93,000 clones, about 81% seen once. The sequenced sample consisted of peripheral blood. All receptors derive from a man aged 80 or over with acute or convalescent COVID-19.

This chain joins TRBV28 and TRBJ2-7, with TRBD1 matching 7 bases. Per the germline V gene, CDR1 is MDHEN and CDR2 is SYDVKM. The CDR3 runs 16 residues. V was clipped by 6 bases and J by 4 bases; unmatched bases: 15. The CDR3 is CASSFPWTGRGYEQYF. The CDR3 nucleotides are TGTGCCAGCAGCTTCCCCTGGACAGGACGTGGGTACGAGCAGTACTTC.

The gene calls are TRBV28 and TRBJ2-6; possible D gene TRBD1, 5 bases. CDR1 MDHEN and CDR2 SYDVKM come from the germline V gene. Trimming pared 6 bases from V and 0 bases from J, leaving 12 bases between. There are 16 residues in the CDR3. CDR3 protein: CASSSGHPSGANVLTF. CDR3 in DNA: TGTGCCAGCAGCTCAGGACACCCCTCTGGGGCCAACGTCCTGACTTTC.

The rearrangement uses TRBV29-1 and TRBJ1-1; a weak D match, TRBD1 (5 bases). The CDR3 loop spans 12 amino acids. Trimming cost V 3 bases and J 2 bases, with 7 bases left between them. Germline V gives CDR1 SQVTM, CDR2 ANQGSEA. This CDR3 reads CSVEGLNTEAFF. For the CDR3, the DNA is TGCAGCGTTGAGGGACTTAACACTGAAGCTTTCTTT.

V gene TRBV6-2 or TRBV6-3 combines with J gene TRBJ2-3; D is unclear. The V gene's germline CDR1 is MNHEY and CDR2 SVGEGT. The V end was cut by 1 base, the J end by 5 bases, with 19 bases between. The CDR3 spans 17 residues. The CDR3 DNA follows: TGTGCCAGCAGTTACTTCGTCACGACGGGTGTAAGAGATACGCAGTATTTT. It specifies CASSYFVTTGVRDTQYF.

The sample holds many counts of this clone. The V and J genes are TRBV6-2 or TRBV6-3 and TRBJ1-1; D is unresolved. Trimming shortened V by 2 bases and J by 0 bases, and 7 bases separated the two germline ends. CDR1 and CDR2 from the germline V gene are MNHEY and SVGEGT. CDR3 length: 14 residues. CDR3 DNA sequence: TGTGCCAGCAGTTACGGAGGGATGAACACTGAAGCTTTCTTT. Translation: CASSYGGMNTEAFF.

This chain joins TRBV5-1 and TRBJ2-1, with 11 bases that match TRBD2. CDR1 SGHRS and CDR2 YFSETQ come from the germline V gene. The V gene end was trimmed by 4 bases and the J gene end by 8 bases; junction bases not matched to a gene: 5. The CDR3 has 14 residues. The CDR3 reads CASSLAGGGHEQFF. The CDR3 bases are TGCGCCAGCAGCCTAGCGGGAGGAGGGCATGAGCAGTTCTTC.

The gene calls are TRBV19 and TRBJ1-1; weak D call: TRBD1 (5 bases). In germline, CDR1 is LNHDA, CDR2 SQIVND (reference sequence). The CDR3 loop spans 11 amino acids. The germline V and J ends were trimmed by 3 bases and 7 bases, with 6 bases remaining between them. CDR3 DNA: TGTGCCAGTAGTATCAGGGATGAAGCTTTCTTT. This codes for CASSIRDEAFF.

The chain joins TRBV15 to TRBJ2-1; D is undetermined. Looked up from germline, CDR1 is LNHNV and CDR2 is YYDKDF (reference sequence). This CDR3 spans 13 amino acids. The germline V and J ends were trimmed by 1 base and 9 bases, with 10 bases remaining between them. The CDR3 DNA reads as TGTGCCACCAGCAGAGCGGTTGGTTTTGAGCAGTTCTTC. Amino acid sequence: CATSRAVGFEQFF. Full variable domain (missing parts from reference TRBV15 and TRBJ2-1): DAMVIQNPRYQVTQFGKPVTLSCSQTLNHNVMYWYQQKSSQAPKLLFHYYDKDFNNEADTPDNFQSRRPNTSFCFLDIRSPGLGDTAMYLCATSRAVGFEQFFGPGTRLTVL.

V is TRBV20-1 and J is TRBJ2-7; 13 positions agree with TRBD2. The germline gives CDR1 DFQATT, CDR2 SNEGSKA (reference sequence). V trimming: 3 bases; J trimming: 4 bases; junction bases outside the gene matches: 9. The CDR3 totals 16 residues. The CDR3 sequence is CSASGLAGAWDYEQYF. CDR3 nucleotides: TGCAGTGCTAGTGGACTAGCGGGGGCGTGGGATTACGAGCAGTACTTC.

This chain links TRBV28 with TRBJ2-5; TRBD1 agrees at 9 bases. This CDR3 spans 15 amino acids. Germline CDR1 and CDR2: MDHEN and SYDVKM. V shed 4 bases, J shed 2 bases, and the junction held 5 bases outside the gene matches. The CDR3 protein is CASSSGQGWQETQYF. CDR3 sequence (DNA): TGTGCCAGCAGTTCGGGACAGGGTTGGCAAGAGACCCAGTACTTC.

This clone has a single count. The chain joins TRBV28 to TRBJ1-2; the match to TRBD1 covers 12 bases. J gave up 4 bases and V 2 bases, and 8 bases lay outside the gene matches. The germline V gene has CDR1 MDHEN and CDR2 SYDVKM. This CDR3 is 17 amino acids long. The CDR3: CASSLGSGTGGVYGYTF. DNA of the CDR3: TGTGCCAGCAGTTTAGGGTCCGGGACAGGGGGCGTCTATGGCTACACCTTC.

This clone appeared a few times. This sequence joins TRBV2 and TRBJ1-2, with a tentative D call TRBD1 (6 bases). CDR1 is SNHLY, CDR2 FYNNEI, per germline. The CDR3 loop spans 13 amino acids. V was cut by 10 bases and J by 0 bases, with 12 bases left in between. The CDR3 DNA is TGTGCCACCTTGACAGGCACTAACTATGGCTACACCTTC. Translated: CATLTGTNYGYTF.

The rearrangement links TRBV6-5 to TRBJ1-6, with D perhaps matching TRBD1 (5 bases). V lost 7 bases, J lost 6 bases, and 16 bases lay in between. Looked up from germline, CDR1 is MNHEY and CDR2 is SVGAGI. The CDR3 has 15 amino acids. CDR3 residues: CASTPRGKRNSPLHF. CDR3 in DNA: TGTGCCAGCACCCCGCGGGGGAAGCGTAATTCACCCCTCCACTTT.

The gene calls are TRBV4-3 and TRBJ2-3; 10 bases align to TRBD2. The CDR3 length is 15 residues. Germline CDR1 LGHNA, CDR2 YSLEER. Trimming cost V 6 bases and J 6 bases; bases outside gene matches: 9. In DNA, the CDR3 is TGCGCCAGCAGTGTTCGGAGCGGGGGGGAGGATACGCAGTATTTT. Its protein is CASSVRSGGEDTQYF.

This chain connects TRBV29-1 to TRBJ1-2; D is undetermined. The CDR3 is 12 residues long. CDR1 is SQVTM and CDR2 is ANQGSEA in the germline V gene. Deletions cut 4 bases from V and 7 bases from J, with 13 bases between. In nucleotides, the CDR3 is TGCAGCGTTGTAATAAGCGTACGTGGCTACACCTTC. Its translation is CSVVISVRGYTF. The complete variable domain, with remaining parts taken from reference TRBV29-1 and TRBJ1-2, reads SAVISQKPSRDICQRGTSLTIQCQVDSQVTMMFWYRQQPGQSLTLIATANQGSEATYESGFVIDKFPISRPNLTFSTLTVSNMSPEDSSIYLCSVVISVRGYTFGSGTRLTVV.

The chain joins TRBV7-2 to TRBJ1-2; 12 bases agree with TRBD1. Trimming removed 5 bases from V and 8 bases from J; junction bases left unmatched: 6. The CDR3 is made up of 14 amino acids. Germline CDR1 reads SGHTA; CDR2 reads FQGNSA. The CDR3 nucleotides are TGTGCCAGCAGCCCAGGGACAGGGGGCGGAGGCTACACCTTC. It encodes CASSPGTGGGGYTF.

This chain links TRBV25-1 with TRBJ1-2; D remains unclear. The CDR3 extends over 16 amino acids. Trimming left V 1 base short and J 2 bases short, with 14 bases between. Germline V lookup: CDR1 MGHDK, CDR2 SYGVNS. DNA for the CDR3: TGTGCCAGCAGTGAATCTGAAGGAGGGTCGAACTATGGCTACACCTTC. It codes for CASSESEGGSNYGYTF.

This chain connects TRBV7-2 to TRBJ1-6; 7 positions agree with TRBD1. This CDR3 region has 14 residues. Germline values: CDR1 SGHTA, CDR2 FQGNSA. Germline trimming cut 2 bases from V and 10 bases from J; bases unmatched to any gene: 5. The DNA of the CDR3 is TGTGCCAGCAGCTTAAGGAGGGGGCTCTCACCCCTCCACTTT. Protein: CASSLRRGLSPLHF.

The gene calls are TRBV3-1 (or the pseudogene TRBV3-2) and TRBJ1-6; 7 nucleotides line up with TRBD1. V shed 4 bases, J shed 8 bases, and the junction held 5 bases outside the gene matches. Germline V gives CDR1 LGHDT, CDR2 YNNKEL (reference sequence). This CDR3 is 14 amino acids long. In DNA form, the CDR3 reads TGTGCCAGCAGCCCTAGACAGGGAGATTCACCCCTCCACTTT. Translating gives CASSPRQGDSPLHF.

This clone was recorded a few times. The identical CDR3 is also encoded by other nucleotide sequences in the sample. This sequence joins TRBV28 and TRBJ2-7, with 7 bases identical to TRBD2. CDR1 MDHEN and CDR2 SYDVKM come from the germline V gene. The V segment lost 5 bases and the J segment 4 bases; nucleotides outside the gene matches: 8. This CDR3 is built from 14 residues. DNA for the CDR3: TGTGCCAGCAGTCCAACTGGGGGGGGGTACGAGCAGTACTTC. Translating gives CASSPTGGGYEQYF.

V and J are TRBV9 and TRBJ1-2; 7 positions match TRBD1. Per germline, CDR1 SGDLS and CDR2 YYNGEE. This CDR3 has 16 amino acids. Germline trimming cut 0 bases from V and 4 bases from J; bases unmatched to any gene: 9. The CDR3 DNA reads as TGTGCCAGCAGCGTAGATATGGCGGCAGGGGGCTATGGCTACACCTTC. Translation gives CASSVDMAAGGYGYTF.

CDR3 region: CASNTLTGVRNTEAFF. CDR3 DNA sequence: TGTGCCAGCAACACGCTTACAGGGGTACGGAACACTGAAGCTTTCTTT. The rearrangement uses TRBV27 and TRBJ1-1, with 7 bases fitting TRBD1. The CDR3 is 16 amino acids. CDR1 is MNHEY, CDR2 SMNVEV, per germline (reference sequence). With 7 bases clipped from V and 1 base from J, the junction kept 12 bases outside the gene matches.

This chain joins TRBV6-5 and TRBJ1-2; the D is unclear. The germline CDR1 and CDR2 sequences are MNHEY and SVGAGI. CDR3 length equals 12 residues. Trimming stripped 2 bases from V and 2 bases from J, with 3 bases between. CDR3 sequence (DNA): TGTGCCAGCAGTTACGGCAACTATGGCTACACCTTC. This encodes CASSYGNYGYTF.

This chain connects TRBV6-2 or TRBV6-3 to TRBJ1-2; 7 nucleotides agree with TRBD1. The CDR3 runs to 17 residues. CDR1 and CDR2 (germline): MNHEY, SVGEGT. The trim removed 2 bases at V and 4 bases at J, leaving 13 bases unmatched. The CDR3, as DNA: TGTGCCAGCAGTTACAGAGGGGGCGGCCGTACTCTCTATGGCTACACCTTC. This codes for CASSYRGGGRTLYGYTF.

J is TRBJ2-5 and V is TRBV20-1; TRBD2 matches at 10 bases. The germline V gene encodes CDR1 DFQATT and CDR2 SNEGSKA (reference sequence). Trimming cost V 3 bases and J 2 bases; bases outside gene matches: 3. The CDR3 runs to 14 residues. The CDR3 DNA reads TGCAGTGCTAGTCTGACTAGCGGGCAAGAGACCCAGTACTTC. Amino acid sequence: CSASLTSGQETQYF.

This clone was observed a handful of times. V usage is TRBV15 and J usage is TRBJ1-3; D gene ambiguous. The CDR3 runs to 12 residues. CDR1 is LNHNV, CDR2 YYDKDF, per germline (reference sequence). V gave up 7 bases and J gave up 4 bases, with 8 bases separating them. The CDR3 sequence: CATKSSGNTIYF. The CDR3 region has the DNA TGTGCCACCAAGAGTAGCGGAAACACCATATATTTT.

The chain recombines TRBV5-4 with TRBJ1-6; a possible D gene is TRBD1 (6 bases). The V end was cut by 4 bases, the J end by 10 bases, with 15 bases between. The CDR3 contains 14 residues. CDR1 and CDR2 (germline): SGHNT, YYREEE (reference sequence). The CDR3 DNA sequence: TGTGCCAGCAGCGTCACGGGGGGCAGCTCACCCCTCCACTTT. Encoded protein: CASSVTGGSSPLHF.

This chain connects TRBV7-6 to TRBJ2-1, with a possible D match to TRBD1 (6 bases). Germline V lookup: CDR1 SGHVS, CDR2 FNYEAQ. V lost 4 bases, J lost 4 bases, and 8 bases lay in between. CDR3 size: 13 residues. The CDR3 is CASSWQGYNEQFF. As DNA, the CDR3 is TGTGCCAGCAGCTGGCAGGGGTACAATGAGCAGTTCTTC.

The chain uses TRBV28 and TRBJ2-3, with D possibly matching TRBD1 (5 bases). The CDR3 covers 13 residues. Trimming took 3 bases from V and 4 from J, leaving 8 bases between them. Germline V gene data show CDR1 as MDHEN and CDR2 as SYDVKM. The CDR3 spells CASSFQGPDTQYF. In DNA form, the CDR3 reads TGTGCCAGCAGTTTTCAGGGTCCAGATACGCAGTATTTT.

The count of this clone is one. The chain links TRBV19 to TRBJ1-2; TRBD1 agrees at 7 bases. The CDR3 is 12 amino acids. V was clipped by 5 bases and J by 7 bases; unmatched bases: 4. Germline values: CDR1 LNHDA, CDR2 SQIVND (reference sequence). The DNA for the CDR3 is TGTGCCAGTAGTCACAGGGGTAGTGGCTACACCTTC. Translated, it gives CASSHRGSGYTF. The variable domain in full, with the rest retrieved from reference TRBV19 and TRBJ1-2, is DGGITQSPKYLFRKEGQNVTLSCEQNLNHDAMYWYRQDPGQGLRLIYYSQIVNDFQKGDIAEGYSVSREKKESFPLTVTSAQKNPTAFYLCASSHRGSGYTFGSGTRLTVV.

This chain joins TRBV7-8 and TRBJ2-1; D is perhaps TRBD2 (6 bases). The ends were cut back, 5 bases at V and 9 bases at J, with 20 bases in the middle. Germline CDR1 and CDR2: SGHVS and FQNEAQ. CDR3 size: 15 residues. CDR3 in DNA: TGTGCCAGCAGCCTTGACTTAGGAGGGAGCGTTGAGCAGTTCTTC. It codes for CASSLDLGGSVEQFF.

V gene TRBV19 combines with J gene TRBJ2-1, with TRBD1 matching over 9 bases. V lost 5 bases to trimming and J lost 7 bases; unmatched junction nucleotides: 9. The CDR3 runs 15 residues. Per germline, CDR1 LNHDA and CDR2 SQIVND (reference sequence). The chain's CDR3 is CASSAQGAAYNEQFF. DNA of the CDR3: TGTGCCAGTAGTGCACAGGGGGCAGCGTATAATGAGCAGTTCTTC.